Below, 21 T cell receptor beta chains from the same sample are listed, as sequenced in a study of shared clonotypes between healthy human individuals. As defined, naive CD8 cells were CD45RO-negative and positively selected for CCR7, with terminally differentiated effector memory CD45RA+ cells excluded. Data came from immunoSEQ multiplex PCR; TCRdb stores just in-frame clones and leaves some out. The sample contains about 2.1 million clones, approximately 94% of which appear only once. Sequenced material: naive CD8+ T cells from PBMCs. All receptors derive from a man younger than 30 in good health. Some clones in this sample may be carry-over from other donors' samples.

To note about this clone: Distinct nucleotide sequences in the sample also encode this CDR3. The rearrangement joins TRBV7-2 to TRBJ2-7; D unresolved. The germline V gene has CDR1 SGHTA and CDR2 FQGNSA. Trimming took off 0 bases at V and 3 bases at J, with 12 bases between the two ends. This CDR3 is 15 amino acids long. DNA of the CDR3: TGTGCCAGCAGCTTAGCGGGCGGACCCGGCTACGAGCAGTACTTC. The encoded protein is CASSLAGGPGYEQYF.

The rearrangement links TRBV4-3 to TRBJ2-7; 7 bases match TRBD1. The CDR3 sequence is 14 residues long. V was pared by 5 bases and J by 1 base, with 5 bases of the junction left unmatched. Germline-derived CDR1 and CDR2 are LGHNA and YSLEER. The CDR3 here is CASSSQGDSYEQYF. Written as DNA, the CDR3 is TGCGCCAGCAGCTCCCAGGGGGATTCCTACGAGCAGTACTTC.

This chain connects TRBV28 to TRBJ1-2; 7 bases fit TRBD1. The CDR3 length is 15 residues. The germline V gene encodes CDR1 MDHEN and CDR2 SYDVKM. With V trimmed by 5 bases and J by 8 bases, 14 bases remained unmatched. CDR3 DNA sequence: TGTGCCAGCAGTCGCTCTACAGGGACAGCGGAAGGCTACACCTTC. It translates to CASSRSTGTAEGYTF.

In regard to this clone: Additional DNA sequences in this sample encode the identical CDR3. This chain uses TRBV28 with TRBJ2-1; D is uncertain. This CDR3 has 12 residues. The V and J ends lost 6 bases and 7 bases respectively, with 10 bases between them. Germline V gene sequence: CDR1 MDHEN, CDR2 SYDVKM. The CDR3, as DNA: TGTGCCAGCAGCCTTGGGGATAATGAGCAGTTCTTC. Translated: CASSLGDNEQFF.

V is TRBV10-3 and J is TRBJ1-5; a weak D match, TRBD1 (5 bases). Germline CDR1 is ENHRY and CDR2 is SYGVKD. The V gene lost 6 bases and the J gene lost 2 bases, with 14 bases spanning the gap. CDR3 length: 15 residues. In DNA form, the CDR3 reads TGTGCCATCAGGGGGGACCGGGATGGCAATCAGCCCCAGCATTTT. This codes for CAIRGDRDGNQPQHF.

The chain links TRBV7-6 to TRBJ1-1, with D unresolved. The CDR3 covers 16 residues. The ends were cut back, 5 bases at V and 2 bases at J, with 18 bases in the middle. In germline, CDR1 is SGHVS, CDR2 FNYEAQ. Here the CDR3 DNA reads TGTGCCAGCAGCCCAACTCACAAGAGTAAAAACACTGAAGCTTTCTTT. It is translated as CASSPTHKSKNTEAFF. The whole variable domain, remainder taken from reference TRBV7-6 and TRBJ1-1, is GAGVSQSPRYKVTKRGQDVALRCDPISGHVSLYWYRQALGQGPEFLTYFNYEAQQDKSGLPNDRFSAERPEGSISTLTIQRTEQRDSAMYRCASSPTHKSKNTEAFFGQGTRLTVV.

The chain combines TRBV7-3 with TRBJ2-5; possibly TRBD2 for D (7 bases). V shed 0 bases and J shed 5 bases, with 13 bases lying between them. Germline V gene data show CDR1 as SGHTA and CDR2 as FQGTGA. CDR3 length equals 15 residues. CDR3 nucleotide sequence: TGTGCCAGCAGCTTAACAGGGGGGGTAGCGGAGACCCAGTACTTC. Residues: CASSLTGGVAETQYF. The full variable domain, in which reference TRBV7-3 and TRBJ2-5 provide the parts outside the CDR3, is GAGVSQTPSNKVTEKGKYVELRCDPISGHTALYWYRQSLGQGPEFLIYFQGTGAADDSGLPNDRFFAVRPEGSVSTLKIQRTERGDSAVYLCASSLTGGVAETQYFGPGTRLLVL.

The V gene is TRBV5-1, the J gene TRBJ2-6; D is uncertain. The CDR3 totals 14 residues. Trimming shortened V by 0 bases and J by 2 bases, and 3 bases separated the two germline ends. Looked up from germline, CDR1 is SGHRS and CDR2 is YFSETQ. CDR3 bases: TGCGCCAGCAGCTTGGTCGCTGGGGCCAACGTCCTGACTTTC. Its protein is CASSLVAGANVLTF.

The CDR3 here is CASSRRDDYGYTF. CDR3 nucleotides: TGTGCCAGCAGCCGACGGGACGACTATGGCTACACCTTC. The rearrangement links TRBV14 to TRBJ1-2, with D possibly matching TRBD1 (5 bases). The CDR3 is 13 amino acids. The germline V and J ends were trimmed by 4 bases and 3 bases, with 9 bases remaining between them. Germline CDR1 SGHDN, CDR2 FVKESK.

The chain uses TRBV10-3 and TRBJ2-7, with TRBD2 matching over 7 bases. Germline V lookup: CDR1 ENHRY, CDR2 SYGVKD. V gave up 6 bases and J gave up 4 bases; unmatched junction bases: 9. The CDR3 consists of 14 residues. Here the CDR3 DNA reads TGTGCCATCAGCACAGCGGGGAGGGGTTACGAGCAGTACTTC. It specifies CAISTAGRGYEQYF.

V usage is TRBV11-2 and J usage is TRBJ2-7, with unresolved D. The CDR3 has 11 residues. V was clipped by 3 bases and J by 5 bases, with 5 bases between them. CDR1 SGHAT and CDR2 FQNNGV come from the germline V gene. CDR3 sequence: CASSLIHEQYF. CDR3 nucleotide sequence: TGTGCCAGCAGCTTGATCCACGAGCAGTACTTC.

V usage is TRBV28 and J usage is TRBJ2-3, with D unresolved. V was trimmed by 5 bases and J by 2 bases, leaving 11 bases between them. The CDR3 loop spans 14 amino acids. Germline V gene sequence: CDR1 MDHEN, CDR2 SYDVKM. In DNA, the CDR3 is TGTGCCAGCAGTCCGACGATGACCACAGATACGCAGTATTTT. Translating gives CASSPTMTTDTQYF.

The chain is built from TRBV7-9 and TRBJ1-2; D not resolved. Looked up from germline, CDR1 is SEHNR and CDR2 is FQNEAQ (reference sequence). This CDR3 region has 15 residues. Trimming stripped 7 bases from V and 0 bases from J, with 15 bases between. CDR3 DNA sequence: TGTGCCAGCACCGACGACATTTGGGCTAACTATGGCTACACCTTC. Amino acids: CASTDDIWANYGYTF.

The CDR3 DNA reads TGTGCCAGCAGCATATCACCGGGACTAGCGGCCAATGAGCAGTTCTTC. As protein: CASSISPGLAANEQFF. The gene calls are TRBV9 and TRBJ2-1; 11 nucleotides line up with TRBD2. This CDR3 has 16 amino acids. The germline gives CDR1 SGDLS, CDR2 YYNGEE. With V trimmed by 4 bases and J by 6 bases, 9 bases remained unmatched.

To note about this clone: Other DNA sequences within the sample encode an identical CDR3. The chain carries TRBV19 and TRBJ2-3; D uncertain. The CDR3 length is 13 residues. Germline CDR1 LNHDA, CDR2 SQIVND (reference sequence). The germline V and J ends were trimmed by 3 bases and 1 base, with 5 bases remaining between them. The CDR3 sequence is CASSILGTDTQYF. The CDR3 nucleotides are TGTGCCAGTAGTATTCTGGGCACAGATACGCAGTATTTT.

This chain uses TRBV19 with TRBJ2-3; a possible D gene is TRBD1 (7 bases). This CDR3 has 15 amino acids. The germline V gene encodes CDR1 LNHDA and CDR2 SQIVND (reference sequence). V was pared by 0 bases and J by 6 bases, with 13 bases between. The CDR3 DNA is TGTGCCAGTAGTATAGATACAGGGGAGGCGGATACGCAGTATTTT. Translated: CASSIDTGEADTQYF.

As regards this clone: Other nucleotide sequences from this sample produce the same CDR3. The chain links TRBV6-1 to TRBJ2-7; D ambiguous. V dropped 2 bases and J dropped 1 base, with 3 bases sitting between them. The CDR3 sequence is 12 residues long. CDR1 is MNHNS and CDR2 is SASEGT in the germline V gene. In nucleotides, the CDR3 is TGTGCCAGCAGTGAATTTTCCTACGAGCAGTACTTC. Its translation is CASSEFSYEQYF.

This clone was seen only once. Written as DNA, the CDR3 is TGCAGCGTTATACCAGCCGGCCGGGCGGGAGATACGCAGTATTTT. It translates to CSVIPAGRAGDTQYF. V and J are TRBV29-1 and TRBJ2-3; the D gene is possibly TRBD2 (5 bases). The CDR3 length is 15 residues. The V gene's germline CDR1 is SQVTM and CDR2 ANQGSEA. V was shortened by 5 bases and J by 5 bases, with 20 bases between the two germline ends.

The J gene is TRBJ2-3, the V gene TRBV27; 8 positions agree with TRBD1. J was trimmed by 2 bases and V by 5 bases; bases with no gene match: 9. The CDR3 is made up of 16 amino acids. The germline CDR1 and CDR2 sequences are MNHEY and SMNVEV (reference sequence). DNA for the CDR3: TGTGCCAGCAGTCCGTCGACAGGGGAGGCCACAGATACGCAGTATTTT. This sequence encodes CASSPSTGEATDTQYF.

V usage is TRBV11-2 and J usage is TRBJ1-1; D is perhaps TRBD1 (6 bases). The CDR3 is 16 residues long. Germline CDR1 is SGHAT and CDR2 is FQNNGV. Trimming cost V 5 bases and J 1 base, with 17 bases left between them. In nucleotides, the CDR3 is TGTGCCAGCAGCCCCGGAGTCAGGGGTAGGAACACTGAAGCTTTCTTT. It yields the protein CASSPGVRGRNTEAFF.

J is TRBJ2-1 and V is TRBV27; D call uncertain. V lost 6 bases and J 1 base, leaving 13 bases between the germline ends. Germline CDR1 and CDR2: MNHEY and SMNVEV (reference sequence). The CDR3 covers 15 residues. This CDR3 reads CASSEDGRSYNEQFF. CDR3 DNA: TGTGCCAGCAGCGAAGACGGCAGATCCTACAATGAGCAGTTCTTC.